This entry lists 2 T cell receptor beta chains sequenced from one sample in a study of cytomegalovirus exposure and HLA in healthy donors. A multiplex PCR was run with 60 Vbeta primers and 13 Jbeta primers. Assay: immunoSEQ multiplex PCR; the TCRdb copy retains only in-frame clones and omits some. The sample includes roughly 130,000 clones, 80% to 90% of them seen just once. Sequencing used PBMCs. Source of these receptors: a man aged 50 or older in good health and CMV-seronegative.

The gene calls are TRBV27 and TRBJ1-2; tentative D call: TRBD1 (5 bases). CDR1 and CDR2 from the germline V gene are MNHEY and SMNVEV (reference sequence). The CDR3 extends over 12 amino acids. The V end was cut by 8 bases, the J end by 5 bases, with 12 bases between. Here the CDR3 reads CASGEGPYGYTF. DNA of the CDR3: TGTGCCAGCGGGGAGGGGCCTTATGGCTACACCTTC.

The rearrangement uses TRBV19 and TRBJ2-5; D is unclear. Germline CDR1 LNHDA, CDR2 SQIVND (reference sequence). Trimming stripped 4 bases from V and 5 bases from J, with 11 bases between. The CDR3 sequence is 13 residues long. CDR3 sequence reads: CASSNTVRETQYF. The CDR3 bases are TGTGCCAGTAGTAACACAGTCCGGGAGACCCAGTACTTC.